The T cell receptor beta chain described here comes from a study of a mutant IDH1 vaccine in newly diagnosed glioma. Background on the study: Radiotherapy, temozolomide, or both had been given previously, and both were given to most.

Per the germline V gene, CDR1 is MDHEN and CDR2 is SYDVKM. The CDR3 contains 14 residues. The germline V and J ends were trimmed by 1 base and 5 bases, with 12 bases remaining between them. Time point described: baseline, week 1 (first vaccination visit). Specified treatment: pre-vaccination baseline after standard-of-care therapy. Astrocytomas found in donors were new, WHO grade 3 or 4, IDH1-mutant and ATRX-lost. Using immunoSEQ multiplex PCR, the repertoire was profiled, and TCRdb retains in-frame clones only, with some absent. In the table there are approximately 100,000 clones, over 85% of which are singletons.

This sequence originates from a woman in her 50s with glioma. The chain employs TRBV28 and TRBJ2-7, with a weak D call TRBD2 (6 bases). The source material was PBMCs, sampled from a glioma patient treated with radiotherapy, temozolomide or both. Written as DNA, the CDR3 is TGTGCCAGCAGTTTATATCTAGCGAGGGACGAGCAGTACTTC. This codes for CASSLYLARDEQYF.